The TCR beta chain described here comes from a study of CD4 T cells in relation to SARS-CoV-2 and coronaviruses. Before the COVID-19 pandemic, during about 2010-2018, CD4+ T cells were taken from unexposed donors. The V gene's germline CDR1 is LNHDA and CDR2 SQIVND (reference sequence). Trimming at V came to 8 bases and at J to 6 bases, leaving 5 bases not matched to a gene. The CDR3 sequence is 14 residues long. Assay: immunoSEQ multiplex PCR; the TCRdb copy retains only in-frame clones and omits some. The sample holds 60,000 or so clones, over 90% seen once. The chain is built from TRBV19 and TRBJ2-3, with 13 positions matching TRBD2. This receptor was taken from a human donor in good health. The material sequenced was naive CD4+ T cells from PBMCs. Stated subset: naive CD4+ T cells isolated by negative enrichment. The CDR3 nucleotides are TGTGCCAGTTCAGGACTAGCGGGAGTCGATACGCAGTATTTT. This codes for CASSGLAGVDTQYF.